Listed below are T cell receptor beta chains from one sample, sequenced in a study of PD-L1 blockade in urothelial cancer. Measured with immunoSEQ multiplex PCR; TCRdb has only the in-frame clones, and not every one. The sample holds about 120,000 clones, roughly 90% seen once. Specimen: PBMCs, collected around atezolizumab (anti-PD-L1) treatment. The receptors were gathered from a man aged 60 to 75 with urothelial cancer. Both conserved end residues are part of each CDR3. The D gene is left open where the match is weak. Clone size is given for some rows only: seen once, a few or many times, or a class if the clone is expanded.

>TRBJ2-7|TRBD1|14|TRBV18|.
CASSPRGQGNEQYF
TGTGCCAGCTCACCGAGAGGACAGGGAAACGAGCAGTACTTC
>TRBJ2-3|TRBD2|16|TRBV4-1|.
CASSQVDSGATDTQYF
TGCGCCAGCAGCCAAGTTGATAGCGGGGCCACAGATACGCAGTATTTT
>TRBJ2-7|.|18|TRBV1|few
CTSSQDPRLGGHTYEQYF
TGCACCAGCAGCCAAGATCCCCGGCTTGGGGGCCATACCTACGAGCAGTACTTC
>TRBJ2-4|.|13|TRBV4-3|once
CASSQELGQDFAF
TGCGCCAGCAGCCAAGAATTGGGTCAAGACTTCGCCTTC
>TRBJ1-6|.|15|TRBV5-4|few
CASSLTQDYNSPLHF
TGTGCCAGCAGCTTGACGCAGGACTATAATTCACCCCTCCACTTT
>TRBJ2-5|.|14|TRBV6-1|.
CASSEPPGMERQYF
TGTGCCAGCAGTGAACCTCCCGGGATGGAGAGGCAGTACTTC
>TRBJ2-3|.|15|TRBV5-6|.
CASSGFGAGADTQYF
TGTGCCAGCAGCGGTTTCGGGGCAGGGGCAGATACGCAGTATTTT
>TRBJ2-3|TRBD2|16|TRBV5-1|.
CASSSLAGGLLDTQYF
TGCGCCAGCAGCTCCCTAGCGGGGGGGCTATTAGATACGCAGTATTTT
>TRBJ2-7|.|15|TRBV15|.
CATSRDRAVSYEQYF
TGTGCCACCAGCAGAGATCGAGCGGTTTCCTACGAGCAGTACTTC
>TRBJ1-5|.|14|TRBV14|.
CASSQGATDQPQHF
TGTGCCAGCAGCCAAGGGGCTACCGATCAGCCCCAGCATTTT
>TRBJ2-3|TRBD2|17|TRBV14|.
CASSQLRLAGDTDTQYF
TGTGCCAGCAGCCAGTTGCGACTAGCGGGGGACACAGATACGCAGTATTTT
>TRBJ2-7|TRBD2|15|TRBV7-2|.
CASSSSLAGAYEQYF
TGTGCCAGCAGCTCCAGCCTAGCGGGAGCGTACGAGCAGTACTTC
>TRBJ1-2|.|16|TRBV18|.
CASSPRGEGSTEGYTF
TGTGCCAGCTCACCACGGGGCGAAGGCTCGACGGAGGGCTACACCTTC
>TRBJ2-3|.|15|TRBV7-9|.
CASSRQVSGTDTQYF
TGTGCCAGCAGCCGACAGGTTTCGGGCACAGATACGCAGTATTTT
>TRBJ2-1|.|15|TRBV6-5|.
CASSYSTEPYNEQFF
TGTGCCAGCAGTTACTCGACGGAGCCATACAATGAGCAGTTCTTC
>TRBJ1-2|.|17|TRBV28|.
CASSTWGGTPPNYGYTF
TGTGCCAGCAGCACCTGGGGAGGAACCCCCCCGAACTATGGCTACACCTTC
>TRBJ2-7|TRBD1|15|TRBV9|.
CASSVEAGGFYEQYF
TGTGCCAGCAGCGTAGAAGCAGGGGGCTTCTACGAGCAGTACTTC
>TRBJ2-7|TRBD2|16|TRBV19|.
CASSIGLAGTNYEQYF
TGTGCCAGTAGTATAGGACTAGCGGGCACCAACTACGAGCAGTACTTC
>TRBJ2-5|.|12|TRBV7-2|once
CASSLGGGTQYF
TGTGCCAGCAGCTTAGGGGGCGGGACCCAGTACTTC
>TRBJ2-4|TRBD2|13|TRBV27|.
CASKGSGSLFQYF
TGTGCCAGCAAAGGTAGCGGGAGTCTCTTTCAGTACTTC
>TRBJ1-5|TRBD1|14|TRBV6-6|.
CASSGGQGNQPQHF
TGTGCCAGCAGTGGGGGACAGGGCAATCAGCCCCAGCATTTT
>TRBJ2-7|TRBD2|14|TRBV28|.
CASSLVGLANEQYF
TGTGCCAGCAGTTTAGTTGGACTAGCCAACGAGCAGTACTTC
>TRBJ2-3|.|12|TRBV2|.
CASSPQGDTQYF
TGTGCCAGCAGTCCCCAGGGAGATACGCAGTATTTT
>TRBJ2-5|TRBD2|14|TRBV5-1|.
CASSPGTSTETQYF
TGCGCCAGCAGCCCTGGGACTAGTACCGAGACCCAGTACTTC
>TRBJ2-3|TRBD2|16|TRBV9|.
CASSVDPSGKSDTQYF
TGTGCCAGCAGCGTAGACCCTAGCGGGAAATCAGATACGCAGTATTTT
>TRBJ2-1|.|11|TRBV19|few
CASSQYNEQFF
TGTGCCAGTAGCCAATACAATGAGCAGTTCTTC
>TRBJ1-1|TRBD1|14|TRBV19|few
CASSHRQGNSEAFF
TGTGCCAGTAGCCATAGACAGGGAAACTCTGAAGCTTTCTTT
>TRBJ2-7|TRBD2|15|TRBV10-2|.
CASSEQSGRNHEQYF
TGCGCCAGCAGTGAGCAAAGCGGGAGAAACCACGAGCAGTACTTC
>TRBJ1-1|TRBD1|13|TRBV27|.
CASGTGLNTEAFF
TGTGCCAGTGGGACAGGGCTAAACACTGAAGCTTTCTTT
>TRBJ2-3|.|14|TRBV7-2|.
CASSRTHLSDTQYF
TGTGCCAGCAGCCGGACTCATCTTTCGGATACGCAGTATTTT
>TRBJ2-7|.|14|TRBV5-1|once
CASSGRTTPHEQYF
TGCGCCAGCAGCGGGCGGACAACCCCACACGAGCAGTACTTC
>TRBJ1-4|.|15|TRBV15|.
CATSRATRREEKLFF
TGTGCCACCAGCAGAGCGACAAGGCGGGAAGAAAAACTGTTTTTT
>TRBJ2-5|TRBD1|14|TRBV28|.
CASSLVQGSKTQYF
TGTGCCAGCAGTTTGGTACAGGGGAGCAAGACCCAGTACTTC
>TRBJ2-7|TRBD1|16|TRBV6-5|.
CASSSRTGGSSYEQYF
TGTGCCAGCAGTTCCAGGACAGGGGGCAGTTCCTACGAGCAGTACTTC
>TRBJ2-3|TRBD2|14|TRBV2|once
CASSGGGMPDTQYF
TGTGCCAGCAGTGGGGGGGGGATGCCAGATACGCAGTATTTT
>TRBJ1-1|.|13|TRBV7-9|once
CASMRWGGTEAFF
TGTGCCAGCATGCGGTGGGGGGGTACTGAAGCTTTCTTT
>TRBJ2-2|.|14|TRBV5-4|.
CASSFRDTSRELFF
TGTGCCAGCAGCTTCCGGGACACGAGCCGGGAGCTGTTTTTT
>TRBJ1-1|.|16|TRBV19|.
CASSIGRRGRNTEAFF
TGTGCCAGTAGTATAGGGCGGCGGGGACGGAACACTGAAGCTTTCTTT
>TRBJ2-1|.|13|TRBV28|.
CASKRTSYNEQFF
TGTGCCAGCAAGCGGACGAGTTACAATGAGCAGTTCTTC
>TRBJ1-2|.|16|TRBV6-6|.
CASSYRRHRLYYGYTF
TGTGCCAGCAGTTATCGTCGACACCGGCTTTACTATGGCTACACCTTC
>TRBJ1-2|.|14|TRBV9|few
CASSPQDSAYGYTF
TGTGCCAGCAGCCCTCAGGACAGCGCCTATGGCTACACCTTC
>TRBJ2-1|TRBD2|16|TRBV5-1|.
CASSSSSGRAFNEQFF
TGCGCCAGCAGCTCCTCCAGCGGGAGGGCCTTCAATGAGCAGTTCTTC
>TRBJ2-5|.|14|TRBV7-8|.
CASSPPGLQETQYF
TGTGCCAGCAGCCCTCCGGGACTTCAAGAGACCCAGTACTTC
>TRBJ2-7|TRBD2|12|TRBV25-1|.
CASRAGNYEQYF
TGTGCCAGCAGAGCGGGGAACTACGAGCAGTACTTC
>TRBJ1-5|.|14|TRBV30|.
CAWSVKQGNQPQHF
TGTGCCTGGAGTGTAAAACAGGGAAATCAGCCCCAGCATTTT
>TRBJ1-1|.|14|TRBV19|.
CASSTGARGAEAFF
TGTGCCAGTAGTACCGGTGCGCGGGGGGCTGAAGCTTTCTTT
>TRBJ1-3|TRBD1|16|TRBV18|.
CASSLRQGAAGNTIYF
TGTGCCAGCTCACTCAGACAGGGGGCGGCTGGAAACACCATATATTTT
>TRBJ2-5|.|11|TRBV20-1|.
CSTGGSGTQYF
TGCAGTACCGGGGGTTCAGGGACCCAGTACTTC
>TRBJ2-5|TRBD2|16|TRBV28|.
CASNKGLAVSQETQYF
TGTGCCAGCAATAAGGGACTAGCGGTTTCCCAAGAGACCCAGTACTTC
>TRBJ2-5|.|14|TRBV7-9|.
CASSPNGERETQYF
TGTGCCAGCAGCCCAAACGGCGAGCGAGAGACCCAGTACTTC
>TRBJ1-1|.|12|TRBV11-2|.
CASSTMNTEAFF
TGTGCCAGCAGCACAATGAACACTGAAGCTTTCTTT